This TCR beta chain appears in the sequencing data of a study of T cell repertoires in cytomegalovirus infection (dated by TCRdb to about 2019). Concerning the study at large: Alongside well-studied HLA-B-restricted epitopes, the peptide stimulations were aimed at recently identified HLA-C-restricted CMV epitopes, whose presentation resists viral immunomodulation. Donor HLA type was relevant to the analysis, because carriage of CMV infection together with the matching HLA type was indicated by public TCR beta signatures. Results the study describes overall, beyond this receptor: The ex vivo response was dominated by HLA-C-restricted CMV-specific TCR beta clonotypes, and the single most frequent clonotype in two of eight donors was supplied by these HLA-C-restricted clonotypes. In both this cohort and an independent approximately 370-donor cohort, the cumulative frequency of public TCR beta family members distinguished carriers of CMV infection plus the relevant HLA type.

For CDR1 and CDR2, the germline V gene (reference sequence) lists MNHEY and SMNVEV. Between the V and J ends, shortened by 10 bases and 1 base respectively, the junction contains 11 bases. CDR3 length: 12 amino acids, cysteine to phenylalanine. Here the CDR3 DNA is all that survives: 36 bases in frame from base 1. TCRdb shows the sequencer as Illumina HiSeq 1500. TCRdb trimmed public reads at Q25 via fastp, called clones via MiXCR and kept in-frame beta chains. CDR3 protein duplicates are merged, each entry listing the most common genes and DNA. In all, the sample holds hundreds of thousands of distinct CDR3 sequences, and around a third of those were seen once. The ten largest clones capture approximately 18% of the sample. The treatment or condition tag for this specimen amounts to: in vitro stimulation with specific CMV peptide epitopes to enrich CMV-specific T cells. Of note for this clonotype: No cognate antigen has been identified for it. No qualities accompany the bases; no much larger clone lies one base away.

The sequence was obtained from a human donor in good health (CMV status not recorded). Some clones in this sample may be carry-over from other donors' samples. This specimen consisted of cultured PBMCs, obtained from culture after CMV antigen stimulation. The chain was built from TRBV27 and TRBJ2-7; the D segment may tentatively be TRBD1 or TRBD2, each giving 5 matched bases. The CDR3 region: CATGTVSYEQYF. The DNA is as follows: TGTGCCACCGGGACGGTTTCCTACGAGCAGTACTTC.